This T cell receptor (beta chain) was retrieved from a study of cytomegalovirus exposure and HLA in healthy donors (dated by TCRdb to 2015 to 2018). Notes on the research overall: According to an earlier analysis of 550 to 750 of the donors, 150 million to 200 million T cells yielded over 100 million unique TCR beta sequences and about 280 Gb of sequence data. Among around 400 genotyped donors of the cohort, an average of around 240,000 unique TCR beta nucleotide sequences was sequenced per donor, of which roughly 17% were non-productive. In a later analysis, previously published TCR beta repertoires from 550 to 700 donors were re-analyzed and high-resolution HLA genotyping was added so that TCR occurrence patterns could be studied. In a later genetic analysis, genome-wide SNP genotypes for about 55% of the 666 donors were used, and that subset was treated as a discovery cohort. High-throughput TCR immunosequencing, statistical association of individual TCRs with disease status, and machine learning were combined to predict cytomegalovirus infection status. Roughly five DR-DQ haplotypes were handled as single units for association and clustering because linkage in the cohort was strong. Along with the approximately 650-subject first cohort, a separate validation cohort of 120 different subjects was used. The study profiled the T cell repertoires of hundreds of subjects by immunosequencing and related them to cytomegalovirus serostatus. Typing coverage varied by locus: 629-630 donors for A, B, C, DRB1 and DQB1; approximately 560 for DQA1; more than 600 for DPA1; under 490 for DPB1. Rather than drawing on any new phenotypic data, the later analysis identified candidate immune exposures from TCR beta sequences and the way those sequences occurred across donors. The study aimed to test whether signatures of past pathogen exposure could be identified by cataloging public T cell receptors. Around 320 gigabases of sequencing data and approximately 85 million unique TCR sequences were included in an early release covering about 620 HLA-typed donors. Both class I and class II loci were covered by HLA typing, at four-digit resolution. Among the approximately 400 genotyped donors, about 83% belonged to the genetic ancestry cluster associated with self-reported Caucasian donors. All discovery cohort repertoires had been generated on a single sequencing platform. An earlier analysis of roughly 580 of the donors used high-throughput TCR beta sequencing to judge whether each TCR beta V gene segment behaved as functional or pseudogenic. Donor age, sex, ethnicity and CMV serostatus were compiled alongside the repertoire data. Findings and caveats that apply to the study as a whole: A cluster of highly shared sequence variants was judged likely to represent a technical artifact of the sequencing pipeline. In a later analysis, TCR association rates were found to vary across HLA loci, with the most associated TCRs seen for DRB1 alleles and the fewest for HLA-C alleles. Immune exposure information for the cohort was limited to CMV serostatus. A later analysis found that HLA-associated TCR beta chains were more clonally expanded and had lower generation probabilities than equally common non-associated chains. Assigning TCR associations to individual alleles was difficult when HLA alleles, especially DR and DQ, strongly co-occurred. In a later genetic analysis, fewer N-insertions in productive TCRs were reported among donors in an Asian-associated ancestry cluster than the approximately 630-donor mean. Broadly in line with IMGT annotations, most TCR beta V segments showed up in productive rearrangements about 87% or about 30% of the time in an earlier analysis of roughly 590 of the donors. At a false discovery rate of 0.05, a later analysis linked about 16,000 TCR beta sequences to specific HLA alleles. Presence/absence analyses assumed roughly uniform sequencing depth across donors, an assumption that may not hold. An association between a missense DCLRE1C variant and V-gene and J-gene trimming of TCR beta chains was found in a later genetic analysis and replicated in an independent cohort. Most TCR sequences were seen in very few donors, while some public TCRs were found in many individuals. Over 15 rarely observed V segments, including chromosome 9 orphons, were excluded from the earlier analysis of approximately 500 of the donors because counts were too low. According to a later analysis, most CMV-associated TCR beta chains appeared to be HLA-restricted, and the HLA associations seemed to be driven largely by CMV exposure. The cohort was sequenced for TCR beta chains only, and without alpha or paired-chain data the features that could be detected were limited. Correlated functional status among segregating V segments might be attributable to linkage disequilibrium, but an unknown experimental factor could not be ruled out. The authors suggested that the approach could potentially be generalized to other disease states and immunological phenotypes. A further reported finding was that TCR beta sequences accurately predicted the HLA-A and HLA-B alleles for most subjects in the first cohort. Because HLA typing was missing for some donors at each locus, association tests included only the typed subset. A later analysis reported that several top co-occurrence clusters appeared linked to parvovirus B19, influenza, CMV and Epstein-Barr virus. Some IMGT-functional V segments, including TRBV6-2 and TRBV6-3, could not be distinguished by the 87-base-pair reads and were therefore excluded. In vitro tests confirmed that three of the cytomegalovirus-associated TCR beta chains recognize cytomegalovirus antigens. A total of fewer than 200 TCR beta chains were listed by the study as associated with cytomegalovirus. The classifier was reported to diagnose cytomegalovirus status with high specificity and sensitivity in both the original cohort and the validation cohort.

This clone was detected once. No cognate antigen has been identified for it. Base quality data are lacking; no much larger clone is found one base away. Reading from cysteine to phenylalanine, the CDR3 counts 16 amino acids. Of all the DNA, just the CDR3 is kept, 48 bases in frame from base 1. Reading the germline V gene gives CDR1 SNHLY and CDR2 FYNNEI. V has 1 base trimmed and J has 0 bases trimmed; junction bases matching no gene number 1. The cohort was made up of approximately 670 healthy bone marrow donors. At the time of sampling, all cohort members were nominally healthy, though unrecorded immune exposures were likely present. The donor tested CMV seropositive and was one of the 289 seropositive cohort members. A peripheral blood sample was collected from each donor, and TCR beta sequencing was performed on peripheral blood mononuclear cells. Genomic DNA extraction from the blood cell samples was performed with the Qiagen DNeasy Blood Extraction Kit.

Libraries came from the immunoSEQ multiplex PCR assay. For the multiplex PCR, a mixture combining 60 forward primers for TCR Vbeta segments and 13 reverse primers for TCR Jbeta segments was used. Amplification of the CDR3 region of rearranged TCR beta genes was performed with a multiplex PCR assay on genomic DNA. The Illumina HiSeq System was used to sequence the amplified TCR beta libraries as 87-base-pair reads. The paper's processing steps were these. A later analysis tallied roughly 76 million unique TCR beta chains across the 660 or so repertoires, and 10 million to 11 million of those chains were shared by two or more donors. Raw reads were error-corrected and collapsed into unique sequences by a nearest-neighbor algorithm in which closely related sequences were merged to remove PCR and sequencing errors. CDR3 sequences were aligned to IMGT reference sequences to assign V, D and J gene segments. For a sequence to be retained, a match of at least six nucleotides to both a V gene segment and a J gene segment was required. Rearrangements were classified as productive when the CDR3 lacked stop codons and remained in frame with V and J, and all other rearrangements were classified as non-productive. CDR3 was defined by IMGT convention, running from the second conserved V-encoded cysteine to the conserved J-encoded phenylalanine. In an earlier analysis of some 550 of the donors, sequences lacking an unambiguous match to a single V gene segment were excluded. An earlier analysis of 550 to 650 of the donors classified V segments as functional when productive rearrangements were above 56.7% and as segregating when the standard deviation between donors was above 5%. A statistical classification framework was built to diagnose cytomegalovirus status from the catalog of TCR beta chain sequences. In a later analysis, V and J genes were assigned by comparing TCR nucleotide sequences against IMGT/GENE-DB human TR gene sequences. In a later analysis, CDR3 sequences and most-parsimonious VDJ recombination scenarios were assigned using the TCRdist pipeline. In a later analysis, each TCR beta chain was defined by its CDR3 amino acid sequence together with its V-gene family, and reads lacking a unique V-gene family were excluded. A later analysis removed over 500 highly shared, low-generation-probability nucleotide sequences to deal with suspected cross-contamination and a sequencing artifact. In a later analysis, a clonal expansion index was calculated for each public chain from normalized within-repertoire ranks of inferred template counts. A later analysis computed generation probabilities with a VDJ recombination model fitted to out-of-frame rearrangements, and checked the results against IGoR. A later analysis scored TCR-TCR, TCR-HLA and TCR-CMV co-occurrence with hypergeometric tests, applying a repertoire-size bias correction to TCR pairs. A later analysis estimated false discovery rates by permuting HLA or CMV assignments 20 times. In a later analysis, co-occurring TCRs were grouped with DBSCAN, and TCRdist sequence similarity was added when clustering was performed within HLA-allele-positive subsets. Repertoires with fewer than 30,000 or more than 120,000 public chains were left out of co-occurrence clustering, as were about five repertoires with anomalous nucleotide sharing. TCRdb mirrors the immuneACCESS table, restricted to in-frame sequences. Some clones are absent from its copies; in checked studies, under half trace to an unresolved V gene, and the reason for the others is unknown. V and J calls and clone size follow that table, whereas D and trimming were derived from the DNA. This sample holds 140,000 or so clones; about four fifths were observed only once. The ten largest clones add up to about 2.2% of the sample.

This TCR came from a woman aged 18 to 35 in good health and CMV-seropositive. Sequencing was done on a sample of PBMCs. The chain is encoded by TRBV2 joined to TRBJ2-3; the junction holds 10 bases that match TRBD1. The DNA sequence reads TGTGCCAGCAGTGAAGGGGACAGGGGTAGCACAGATACGCAGTATTTT. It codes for CASSEGDRGSTDTQYF.